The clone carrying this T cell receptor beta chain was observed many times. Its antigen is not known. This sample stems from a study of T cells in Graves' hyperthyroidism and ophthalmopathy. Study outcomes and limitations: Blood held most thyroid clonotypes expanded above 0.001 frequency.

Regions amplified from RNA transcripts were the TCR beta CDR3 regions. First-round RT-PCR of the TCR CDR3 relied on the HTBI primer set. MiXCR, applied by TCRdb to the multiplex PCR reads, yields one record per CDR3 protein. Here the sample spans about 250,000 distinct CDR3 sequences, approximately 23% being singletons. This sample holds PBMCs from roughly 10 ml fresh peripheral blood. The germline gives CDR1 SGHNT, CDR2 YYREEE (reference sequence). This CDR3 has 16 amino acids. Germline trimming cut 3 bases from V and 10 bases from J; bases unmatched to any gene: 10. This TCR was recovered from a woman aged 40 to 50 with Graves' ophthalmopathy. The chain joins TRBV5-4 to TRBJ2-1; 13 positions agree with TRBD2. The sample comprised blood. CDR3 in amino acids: CASSYGAGTSGIEQFF. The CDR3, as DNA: TGTGCCAGCAGCTACGGTGCCGGGACTAGCGGGATAGAGCAGTTCTTC.